A selection of T cell receptor beta chains follows, all from one sample in a study of control samples from healthy donors and cancer patients. Assay: immunoSEQ multiplex PCR; the TCRdb copy retains only in-frame clones and omits some. The top ten clones hold about 3% of a sample with around 93,000 clones, roughly 90% of them seen once. Specimen: blood. The receptors come from a human donor in good health. The donor label of this sample is uncertain. CDR3s include the opening cysteine and the closing phenylalanine or tryptophan. The D gene is left open where the match is weak. Only part of the rows carry a size: once, few, many, or a class if the clone is expanded.

NA	NA	TRBV27	TRBJ1-2	TGTGCCAGCAGTCCGCACAGGACAACTAACTATGGCTACACCTTC	CASSPHRTTNYGYTF
NA	NA	TRBV29-1	TRBJ1-6	TGCAGCGGATACCTGGACAGTATTAGCTCCTATAATTCACCTCTCCACTTT	CSGYLDSISSYNSPLHF
NA	NA	TRBV7-8	TRBJ1-5	TGTGCCAGCAGCCTCGACAGATCGGGGAACACCAATCAGCCCCAGCATTTT	CASSLDRSGNTNQPQHF
NA	NA	TRBV19	TRBJ2-1	TGTGCCAGTAAGGGCAGGGACAATGAGCAGTTCTTC	CASKGRDNEQFF
NA	NA	TRBV2	TRBJ2-2	TGTGCCAGCAGCCAACCGGGGCCGTTAGAGGCGAGCGGGGAGCTGTTTTTT	CASSQPGPLEASGELFF
NA	TRBD1	TRBV6-5	TRBJ1-4	TGTGCCAGCAGTCTTCTCCGGGACAGGGGTGAAAAACTGTTTTTT	CASSLLRDRGEKLFF
NA	TRBD1	TRBV19	TRBJ1-1	TGTGCCAGTGCCAGGGGGGGAAACACTGAAGCTTTCTTT	CASARGGNTEAFF
once	TRBD1	TRBV5-6	TRBJ1-1	TGTGCCAGCAGCCTACGACAGGGCAGAAAGAACACTGAAGCTTTCTTT	CASSLRQGRKNTEAFF
NA	NA	TRBV25-1	TRBJ1-6	TGTGCCAGCAGTGGGGTGGGTGGCGGAAATTCACCCCTCCACTTT	CASSGVGGGNSPLHF
NA	NA	TRBV2	TRBJ2-7	TGTGCCAGCAGCCAGACAGGAGAGCAGTACTTC	CASSQTGEQYF
NA	NA	TRBV19	TRBJ1-5	TGTGCCAGTAGTATGGGGAGGGGTAGTGTTCAGCCCCAGCATTTT	CASSMGRGSVQPQHF
once	NA	TRBV5-1	TRBJ1-6	TGCGCCAGCAGCTTGGGGTCGATGGGTGATTCACCCCTCCACTTT	CASSLGSMGDSPLHF
once	NA	TRBV7-8	TRBJ1-1	TGTGCCAGCAGCTTAGAACAGAACACTGAAGCTTTCTTT	CASSLEQNTEAFF
NA	NA	TRBV13	TRBJ1-2	TGTGCCAGCAGCCCGAGAGGGGGGAGCTTTGGCTACACCTTC	CASSPRGGSFGYTF
NA	NA	TRBV5-1	TRBJ1-4	TGCGCCAGCAGTTTTCTCGGGAACACTAATGAAAAACTGTTTTTT	CASSFLGNTNEKLFF
NA	NA	TRBV6-5	TRBJ1-5	TGTGCCAGCCATCCTACGGGCGGTGGTCAGCCCCAGCATTTT	CASHPTGGGQPQHF
NA	NA	TRBV5-4	TRBJ2-7	TGTGCCAGCAGCTTGGGGGCCTCCTACGAGCAGTACTTC	CASSLGASYEQYF
NA	TRBD2	TRBV7-3	TRBJ2-3	TGTGCCAGCAGCCGAGCGGGGGGGCGGACAGATACGCAGTATTTT	CASSRAGGRTDTQYF
NA	NA	TRBV7-2	TRBJ2-1	TGTGCCAGCAGCTTAATGAACAATGAGCAGTTCTTC	CASSLMNNEQFF
NA	NA	TRBV11-3	TRBJ2-5	TGTGCCAGCAGCCAAACCATGTGGGCAGAAGAGACCCAGTACTTC	CASSQTMWAEETQYF
NA	NA	TRBV18	TRBJ2-7	TGTGCCAGCTCACCCCAAGACAGGTACGAGCAGTACTTC	CASSPQDRYEQYF
few	NA	TRBV5-6	TRBJ1-4	TGTGCCAGCAGCTTGGAACGGTGGAATGAAAAACTGTTTTTT	CASSLERWNEKLFF
NA	NA	TRBV11-2	TRBJ2-2	TGTGCCAGCAGTTTCTGGCCTGGGGACTGGCAGTCCGGGGAGCTGTTTTTT	CASSFWPGDWQSGELFF
NA	TRBD1	TRBV6-6	TRBJ1-4	TGTGCCAGCAGTACACAGGGGAGGGATGAAAAACTGTTTTTT	CASSTQGRDEKLFF
NA	NA	TRBV11-2	TRBJ1-1	TGTGCCAGCAGCCTCCAGCGAGTAAACACTGAAGCTTTCTTT	CASSLQRVNTEAFF
NA	NA	TRBV18	TRBJ1-4	TGTGCCAGCTCACCATTTAGGGACCGCACAACTAATGAAAAACTGTTTTTT	CASSPFRDRTTNEKLFF
NA	NA	TRBV10-3	TRBJ2-3	TGTGCCATCAGTGAGTCCGGGGGGCGCGCAGATACGCAGTATTTT	CAISESGGRADTQYF
NA	NA	TRBV23-1	TRBJ1-2	TGCGCCAGCAGTCCAAGGACAGCTAACTATGGCTACACCTTC	CASSPRTANYGYTF
NA	NA	TRBV28	TRBJ2-1	TGTGCCAGCAGTGGGCGGGGCAGCTCCTACAATGAGCAGTTCTTC	CASSGRGSSYNEQFF
NA	NA	TRBV19	TRBJ1-1	TGTGCCAGTAAACCCGGGGGGCGGGTGAACACTGAAGCTTTCTTT	CASKPGGRVNTEAFF
NA	TRBD1	TRBV19	TRBJ2-3	TGTGCCAGTAGTAACGGACAGGGATCACATACGCAGTATTTT	CASSNGQGSHTQYF
NA	TRBD1	TRBV30	TRBJ1-3	TGTGCCTGGAGGAAGGGACAGAGCTCTGGAAACACCATATATTTT	CAWRKGQSSGNTIYF
NA	NA	TRBV27	TRBJ1-6	TGTGCCACCCGCCAGCCGGGCCGTGATTCACCCCTCCACTTT	CATRQPGRDSPLHF
NA	TRBD1	TRBV15	TRBJ1-5	TGTGCCACCAGCAGAGATCCACGGGACAGGCCACAGCCCCAGCATTTT	CATSRDPRDRPQPQHF
NA	TRBD1	TRBV2	TRBJ1-1	TGTGCCAGCAGGGGACAGGGGGCAGGAACTGAAGCTTTCTTT	CASRGQGAGTEAFF
NA	NA	TRBV19	TRBJ1-1	TGTGCCAGTAGTAGCTCAAGAAACACTGAAGCTTTCTTT	CASSSSRNTEAFF
NA	NA	TRBV3-1/TRBV3-2	TRBJ1-1	TGTGCCAGCAGCCGGGGAAACACTGAAGCTTTCTTT	CASSRGNTEAFF
NA	TRBD1	TRBV19	TRBJ2-1	TGTGCCAGTAGTTGGGACAGGCGTTACAATGAGCAGTTCTTC	CASSWDRRYNEQFF
NA	NA	TRBV16	TRBJ2-1	TGTGCCAGCAGCCAAGGGGACAAGATTCGGGCAGAGCAGTTCTTC	CASSQGDKIRAEQFF